Below are 30 T cell receptor beta chains sequenced from a single sample in a study of cytomegalovirus exposure and HLA in healthy donors (dated by TCRdb to about 2017). Library generation was performed with the immunoSEQ multiplex PCR assay. For the multiplex PCR, a mixture combining 60 forward primers for TCR Vbeta segments and 13 reverse primers for TCR Jbeta segments was used. Drawn from immuneACCESS, this table holds only the in-frame rearrangements with V and J called that TCRdb kept. Clones are partly lost; checked studies trace under half to an unresolved V gene and leave the rest unexplained. This sample gives around 140,000 clones in total; approximately 80% of them show up just once. Around 1.5% of the sample belongs to the ten largest clones. The sample comprised PBMCs. All receptors come from a man between 25 and 39 years old in good health and CMV-seropositive.

The chain uses TRBV19 and TRBJ2-5, with TRBD2 matching over 7 bases. V dropped 6 bases and J dropped 0; count of bases not matched to a gene: 4. CDR3 length equals 14 residues. The germline V gene encodes CDR1 LNHDA and CDR2 SQIVND (reference sequence). In DNA form, the CDR3 reads TGTGCCAGTAGGGGGGAGGGCTACCAAGAGACCCAGTACTTC. Translated, it gives CASRGEGYQETQYF.

The chain recombines TRBV7-9 with TRBJ1-4; no clear D. This CDR3 has 14 amino acids. The V end was cut by 1 base, the J end by 8 bases, with 11 bases between. CDR1 and CDR2 from the germline V gene are SEHNR and FQNEAQ (reference sequence). CDR3 sequence reads: CASSLGPGGEKLFF. The CDR3 DNA is TGTGCCAGCAGCTTAGGGCCCGGAGGGGAAAAACTGTTTTTT.

The chain is built from TRBV5-1 and TRBJ2-3; 12 bases fit TRBD2. Trimming at V came to 0 bases and at J to 3 bases, leaving 2 bases not matched to a gene. The CDR3 spans 16 residues. CDR1 SGHRS and CDR2 YFSETQ come from the germline V gene. The CDR3 loop reads CASSLATSGRTDTQYF. The CDR3 DNA sequence: TGCGCCAGCAGCTTGGCCACTAGCGGGAGGACAGATACGCAGTATTTT.

The J gene is TRBJ2-7, the V gene TRBV18; 8 nucleotides match TRBD1. The germline V gene encodes CDR1 KGHSH and CDR2 LQKENI. The CDR3 sequence is 15 residues long. The J segment lost 3 bases and the V segment lost 0 bases, leaving 4 bases of the junction unmatched. CDR3 coding DNA: TGTGCCAGCTCACCACCGTCCGGGACAGGCTACGAGCAGTACTTC. It codes for CASSPPSGTGYEQYF. The full variable domain, its missing parts supplied by reference TRBV18 and TRBJ2-7, is NAGVMQNPRHLVRRRGQEARLRCSPMKGHSHVYWYRQLPEEGLKFMVYLQKENIIDESGMPKERFSAEFPKEGPSILRIQQVVRGDSAAYFCASSPPSGTGYEQYFGPGTRLTVT.

This clone was counted once. The J gene is TRBJ2-3, the V gene TRBV6-4; no definite D call. This CDR3 is built from 13 residues. From germline, CDR1 is MRHNA and CDR2 SNTAGT. Trimming took 6 bases from V and 1 from J, leaving 8 bases between them. CDR3 sequence reads: CASRAPGTDTQYF. CDR3 DNA: TGTGCCAGCAGGGCCCCCGGCACAGATACGCAGTATTTT.

The CDR3 sequence: CASSANGETGVADTQYF. The CDR3 coding sequence is TGTGCCAGCAGTGCTAATGGCGAGACAGGGGTGGCAGATACGCAGTATTTT. This chain links TRBV25-1 with TRBJ2-3; 8 bases are shared with TRBD1. In germline, CDR1 is MGHDK, CDR2 SYGVNS. CDR3 length: 17 amino acids. V lost 4 bases and J lost 4; bases outside the gene matches: 13.

V usage is TRBV19 and J usage is TRBJ1-5; D remains unclear. The V end lost 5 bases, the J end lost 2 bases, and 10 bases lay between the germline ends. The CDR3 extends over 14 amino acids. Looked up from germline, CDR1 is LNHDA and CDR2 is SQIVND (reference sequence). The CDR3 nucleotides are TGTGCCAGTAGTCAAACGGGTGGCAATCAGCCCCAGCATTTT. Residues: CASSQTGGNQPQHF.

This sequence joins TRBV18 and TRBJ1-6; D is undetermined. The CDR3 totals 17 residues. V was cut by 3 bases and J by 9 bases, with 21 bases left in between. The V gene's germline CDR1 is KGHSH and CDR2 LQKENI. Here the CDR3 DNA reads TGTGCCAGCTCACCCCCCGTGTCCCGGGCAGGAGGTTCACCCCTCCACTTT. Translation gives CASSPPVSRAGGSPLHF. The full variable domain, in which reference TRBV18 and TRBJ1-6 provide the parts outside the CDR3, is NAGVMQNPRHLVRRRGQEARLRCSPMKGHSHVYWYRQLPEEGLKFMVYLQKENIIDESGMPKERFSAEFPKEGPSILRIQQVVRGDSAAYFCASSPPVSRAGGSPLHFGNGTRLTVT.

For the CDR3, the DNA is TGTGCCAGCAGTCCGACAGGGGCAGATACGCAGTATTTT. This translates into CASSPTGADTQYF. The gene calls are TRBV6-6 and TRBJ2-3; TRBD1 agrees at 8 bases. The CDR3 runs to 13 residues. Germline values: CDR1 MNHNY, CDR2 SVGAGI (reference sequence). With 5 bases clipped from V and 4 bases from J, the junction kept 2 bases outside the gene matches.

The V and J genes are TRBV4-2 and TRBJ1-2; the match to TRBD1 covers 7 bases. The germline CDR1 and CDR2 sequences are LGHNA and YNFKEQ. Trimming removed 4 bases from V and 7 bases from J; junction bases left unmatched: 18. The CDR3 covers 17 residues. The CDR3 nucleotides read TGTGCCAGCAGCCCACCGGCAGGGGGTGTCTATGGAGTTGGCTACACCTTC. Its translation is CASSPPAGGVYGVGYTF.

This chain uses TRBV6-1 with TRBJ2-1; 14 positions match TRBD2. Germline V lookup: CDR1 MNHNS, CDR2 SASEGT. This CDR3 comprises 16 residues. The junction had 3 bases not matched to a gene; V was cut back by 4 bases and J by 4 bases. CDR3 amino acids: CASSATSGGAYNEQFF. In DNA form, the CDR3 reads TGTGCCAGCAGTGCGACTAGCGGGGGGGCGTACAATGAGCAGTTCTTC.

The rearrangement links TRBV5-1 to TRBJ2-3; maybe TRBD2 (7 bases). Germline CDR1 SGHRS, CDR2 YFSETQ. V gave up 4 bases and J gave up 0 bases, with 15 bases separating them. The CDR3 contains 16 residues. DNA for the CDR3: TGCGCCAGCAGCCTGGGAGGGGGATTTAGCACAGATACGCAGTATTTT. The encoded protein is CASSLGGGFSTDTQYF.

A note on this clone: Other DNA variants within this sample encode the same CDR3. This chain links TRBV2 with TRBJ2-5; 11 nucleotides match TRBD2. The CDR3 is 15 amino acids. With 4 bases clipped from V and 2 bases from J, the junction kept 3 bases outside the gene matches. CDR1 SNHLY and CDR2 FYNNEI come from the germline V gene. The CDR3 spells CASSGLAGGQETQYF. The CDR3 coding sequence is TGTGCCAGCAGTGGGCTAGCGGGGGGACAAGAGACCCAGTACTTC.

This clone was observed a few times. The V and J genes are TRBV5-1 and TRBJ2-1; TRBD2 matches at 11 bases. Germline CDR1 and CDR2: SGHRS and YFSETQ. The CDR3 is 16 amino acids. Germline trimming cut 0 bases from V and 8 bases from J; bases unmatched to any gene: 7. CDR3 bases: TGCGCCAGCAGCTTGGGGCTAGCGGGGGGTGAGGATGAGCAGTTCTTC. Protein sequence: CASSLGLAGGEDEQFF.

The chain carries TRBV7-3 and TRBJ1-2; 11 nucleotides match TRBD1. Germline CDR1 SGHTA, CDR2 FQGTGA. After removal of 0 bases from V and 7 bases from J, the junction contained 7 bases not matched to a gene. The CDR3 is 16 amino acids. The CDR3 is CASSLTGQGDVGGYTF. The CDR3, as DNA: TGTGCCAGCAGCTTAACGGGACAGGGGGATGTAGGTGGCTACACCTTC.

This rearrangement joins TRBV27 to TRBJ2-7; 10 positions agree with TRBD1. The CDR3 loop spans 16 amino acids. J gave up 3 bases and V 0 bases, and 5 bases lay outside the gene matches. Germline values: CDR1 MNHEY, CDR2 SMNVEV (reference sequence). CDR3 protein: CASSLSVGDRGYEQYF. Here the CDR3 DNA reads TGTGCCAGCAGTTTATCAGTGGGGGACAGGGGCTACGAGCAGTACTTC.

V usage is TRBV5-4 and J usage is TRBJ2-3, with 10 bases fitting TRBD1. The CDR3 runs 19 residues. Germline CDR1 SGHNT, CDR2 YYREEE (reference sequence). The V gene end was trimmed by 4 bases and the J gene end by 1 base; junction bases not matched to a gene: 15. The chain's CDR3 is CASSKTGGAILIGTDTQYF. The CDR3 coding sequence is TGTGCCAGCAGCAAGACAGGGGGCGCGATTTTGATAGGCACAGATACGCAGTATTTT.

This sequence joins TRBV25-1 and TRBJ2-2, with 8 nucleotides matching TRBD1. Unmatched junction bases numbered 10, after V lost 4 bases and J lost 6 bases. This CDR3 region has 16 residues. Per germline, CDR1 MGHDK and CDR2 SYGVNS. CDR3 loop: CASSGRSDRVPGELFF. The CDR3 nucleotides are TGTGCCAGCAGTGGCCGATCGGACAGGGTTCCCGGGGAGCTGTTTTTT.

V and J are TRBV29-1 and TRBJ2-7; D possibly corresponds to TRBD1 (6 bases). CDR3 length equals 14 residues. Germline CDR1 and CDR2: SQVTM and ANQGSEA. V lost 4 bases to trimming and J lost 2 bases, with 15 bases between them. The CDR3 DNA follows: TGCAGCGTTGTAGGGCAGGGGCCCCCCTACGAGCAGTACTTC. It yields the protein CSVVGQGPPYEQYF.

A word on this clone: Additional DNA sequences in this sample encode the identical CDR3. This chain uses TRBV13 with TRBJ2-3; TRBD2 matches 7 bases. This CDR3 has 17 residues. Germline lookup yields CDR1 PRHDT and CDR2 FYEKMQ (reference sequence). V was pared by 2 bases and J by 0 bases, with 8 bases of the junction left unmatched. The CDR3 DNA reads TGTGCCAGCAGCTTAACAGCGGGGATAGCTAGCACAGATACGCAGTATTTT. Its protein is CASSLTAGIASTDTQYF.

The rearrangement links TRBV11-2 to TRBJ1-2, with a tentative D call TRBD1 (5 bases). This CDR3 comprises 13 residues. The germline gives CDR1 SGHAT, CDR2 FQNNGV. V lost 1 base and J 6 bases, leaving 9 bases between the germline ends. The CDR3 sequence: CASSLAGGNGYTF. The CDR3, as DNA: TGTGCCAGCAGCTTAGCCGGGGGAAATGGCTACACCTTC.

The CDR3 bases are TGTGCCAGCGGGGGAGGGGCTAACTATGGCTACACCTTC. Its translation is CASGGGANYGYTF. This chain uses TRBV28 with TRBJ1-2, with D perhaps TRBD1 (5 bases). The ends were cut back, 8 bases at V and 0 bases at J, with 10 bases in the middle. Germline V gene data show CDR1 as MDHEN and CDR2 as SYDVKM. The CDR3 runs 13 residues.

The V and J genes are TRBV18 and TRBJ2-7; TRBD2 aligns across 12 bases. Germline values: CDR1 KGHSH, CDR2 LQKENI. The CDR3 is 17 residues long. V trimming: 3 bases; J trimming: 4 bases; junction bases outside the gene matches: 10. The chain's CDR3 is CASSPQGSTSGSYEQYF. CDR3 nucleotides: TGTGCCAGCTCACCTCAGGGTTCGACTAGCGGGAGTTACGAGCAGTACTTC.

The chain couples TRBV2 to TRBJ2-3; possible D gene TRBD1, 6 bases. Germline V gene data show CDR1 as SNHLY and CDR2 as FYNNEI. Trimming removed 0 bases at V and 1 base at J, with 11 bases between. CDR3 length: 16 residues. The CDR3 here is CASSEAGALGTDTQYF. CDR3 nucleotide sequence: TGTGCCAGCAGTGAAGCGGGGGCCCTTGGCACAGATACGCAGTATTTT.

The J gene is TRBJ1-4, the V gene TRBV6-5; 8 bases are shared with TRBD1. CDR3 length: 16 residues. CDR1 and CDR2 from the germline V gene are MNHEY and SVGAGI. V lost 6 bases to trimming and J lost 2 bases; unmatched junction nucleotides: 8. This chain's CDR3 is CASRYRGMVTNEKLFF. The CDR3 bases are TGTGCCAGCAGGTACAGGGGGATGGTGACTAATGAAAAACTGTTTTTT.

J is TRBJ2-1 and V is TRBV5-4; D gene unclear. Germline V lookup: CDR1 SGHNT, CDR2 YYREEE (reference sequence). This CDR3 is 16 amino acids long. Trimming cost V 2 bases and J 0 bases, with 12 bases left between them. The CDR3 protein is CASSLFSSSSYNEQFF. CDR3 sequence (DNA): TGTGCCAGCAGCTTATTCTCCTCCAGCTCCTACAATGAGCAGTTCTTC.

The V gene is TRBV18, the J gene TRBJ2-6; the match to TRBD1 covers 9 bases. This CDR3 has 17 amino acids. V dropped 6 bases and J dropped 0; count of bases not matched to a gene: 6. Germline V gene data show CDR1 as KGHSH and CDR2 as LQKENI. The DNA of the CDR3 is TGTGCCAGCTCCCGGACAGGGGTTCTCTCTGGGGCCAACGTCCTGACTTTC. It is translated as CASSRTGVLSGANVLTF.

This clone appeared once. The chain combines TRBV28 with TRBJ1-4; no clear D. With 6 bases removed from V and 4 bases from J, the gap between germline ends came to 12 bases. The germline CDR1 and CDR2 sequences are MDHEN and SYDVKM. The CDR3 extends over 14 amino acids. CDR3 protein: CASRVPEFNEKLFF. In DNA, the CDR3 is TGTGCCAGCAGGGTCCCGGAGTTTAATGAAAAACTGTTTTTT.

The CDR3 DNA sequence: TGTGCCAGCAGCCTGAGGGGGTCCAAAGAGACCCAGTACTTC. Residues: CASSLRGSKETQYF. The V gene is TRBV7-9, the J gene TRBJ2-5; TRBD1 is a possible D gene (6 bases). The germline gives CDR1 SEHNR, CDR2 FQNEAQ (reference sequence). Trimming removed 5 bases at V and 3 bases at J, with 13 bases between. The CDR3 sequence is 14 residues long.

This clone was recorded a few times. J is TRBJ1-1 and V is TRBV28; 8 positions match TRBD1. J lost 6 bases, V lost 1 base, and 1 base had no gene match. CDR3 length: 13 residues. Per germline, CDR1 MDHEN and CDR2 SYDVKM. CDR3 nucleotide sequence: TGTGCCAGCAGTTTATCGGACAGGGCTGAAGCTTTCTTT. Its translation is CASSLSDRAEAFF.